This section outlines one TCR beta chain sequence together with its context. The data belong to a study of blood T cells in healthy people across ages. Primers used in a second PCR of about 6 to 12 cycles were a sample-barcoded 5' primer and a J-beta primer mix. TCRdb ran MiXCR on the 5' RACE reads and lists one entry per CDR3 protein. Among some 1,000,000 distinct CDR3 sequences listed, 20% to 25% were seen once. Germline V gives CDR1 DFQATT, CDR2 SNEGSKA (reference sequence). The V end was cut by 6 bases, the J end by 7 bases, with 19 bases between. The CDR3 runs 13 residues. This sample also appeared in a second study, on T cells of mothers and their children.

V gene TRBV20-1 combines with J gene TRBJ2-7; TRBD2 might be the D (5 bases). The sequenced sample was blood. The TCR was taken from a girl aged 2-15 years in good health. The CDR3 DNA follows: TGCAGTGCCGCGGAAGGACTGGCAATAGAGCAGTACTTC. It specifies CSAAEGLAIEQYF.